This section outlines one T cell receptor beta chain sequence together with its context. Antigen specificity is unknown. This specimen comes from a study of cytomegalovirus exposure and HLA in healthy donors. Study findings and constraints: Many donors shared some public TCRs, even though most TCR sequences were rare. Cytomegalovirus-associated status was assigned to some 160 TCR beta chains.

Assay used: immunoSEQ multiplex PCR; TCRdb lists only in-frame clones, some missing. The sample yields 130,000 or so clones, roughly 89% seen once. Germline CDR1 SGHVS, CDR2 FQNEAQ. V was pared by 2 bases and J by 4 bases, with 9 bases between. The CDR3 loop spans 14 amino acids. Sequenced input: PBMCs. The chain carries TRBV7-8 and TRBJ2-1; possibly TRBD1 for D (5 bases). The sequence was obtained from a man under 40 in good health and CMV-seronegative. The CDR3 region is CASSLTGEYNEQFF. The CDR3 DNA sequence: TGTGCCAGCAGCTTAACAGGAGAATACAATGAGCAGTTCTTC.